This T cell receptor beta chain was recovered during a study of blood T cells in healthy people across ages. Whole-study findings and limits: In the absence of known donor CMV status, changes in expanded clonotypes were possibly confounded. Naive T cell percentage showed a strong correlation with TCR beta diversity.

Germline V gene data show CDR1 as SGHKS and CDR2 as YYEKEE (reference sequence). V was clipped by 4 bases and J by 8 bases; unmatched bases: 5. This CDR3 comprises 13 residues. Alongside a J-beta primer mix, a sample-barcoded 5' primer served in a second PCR lasting about 7 to 11 cycles. Researchers report that a template-switch adaptor with 12 random nucleotides tagged each cDNA molecule. TCRdb reanalysed the 5' RACE reads using MiXCR and keeps one entry per CDR3 protein. This table has fewer than 600,000 distinct CDR3 sequences, about 28% appearing once. Points on this clonotype: Its matching antigen is unknown.

The same sample was also studied in work on T cells of mothers and their children. That work contributes: The people who donated were three healthy Caucasian mothers and their six children.

The sequenced material came from blood. This clonotype originated in a boy younger than 10 in good health. This sequence joins TRBV5-5 and TRBJ2-4; 8 nucleotides match TRBD1. For the CDR3, the DNA is TGTGCCAGCAGCATGACAGGGGTAGACATTCAGTACTTC. Its protein product is CASSMTGVDIQYF.